Each of the 29 T cell receptor beta chains below was sequenced from the same sample in a study of T cell clonotyping in hematopoietic cell transplantation. The protocol was immunoSEQ multiplex PCR, while the TCRdb copy is restricted to in-frame clones and leaves out a portion. This table holds under 20,000 clones, under 90% found once. The sample comprised peripheral blood mononuclear cells. These receptors were collected from a man aged 45 to 65 in good health. Some clones in this sample may be carry-over from other donors' samples.

CDR3 sequence: CASSLTGVETQYF. In DNA form, the CDR3 reads TGTGCCAGCAGTTTAACGGGGGTCGAGACCCAGTACTTC. This rearrangement joins TRBV27 to TRBJ2-5; TRBD2 is a possible D gene (6 bases). V dropped 2 bases and J dropped 5 bases, with 9 bases sitting between them. The CDR3 spans 13 residues. CDR1 and CDR2 from the germline V gene are MNHEY and SMNVEV (reference sequence).

This clone was detected a few times. The rearrangement joins TRBV5-1 to TRBJ2-2, with D possibly matching TRBD1 (5 bases). The CDR3 extends over 15 amino acids. V was clipped by 2 bases and J by 5 bases, with 13 bases between them. CDR1 and CDR2 (germline): SGHRS, YFSETQ. The CDR3 loop is CASSLFGAGTGELFF. For the CDR3, the DNA is TGCGCCAGCAGCTTATTTGGGGCCGGAACCGGGGAGCTGTTTTTT.

This clone was observed a single time. This chain joins TRBV6-1 and TRBJ2-7, with 8 bases that match TRBD2. CDR3 size: 13 residues. Germline loops: CDR1 MNHNS, CDR2 SASEGT. J gave up 4 bases and V 9 bases, and 8 bases lay outside the gene matches. The DNA of the CDR3 is TGTGCCAGTGGACTAGCCCGCGCTTACGAGCAGTACTTC. Its protein product is CASGLARAYEQYF.

The chain links TRBV29-1 to TRBJ1-2; no definite D call. V shed 4 bases and J shed 0 bases, with 6 bases lying between them. The CDR3 extends over 12 amino acids. Germline CDR1 is SQVTM and CDR2 is ANQGSEA. The CDR3 loop reads CSVGAANYGYTF. CDR3 bases: TGCAGCGTTGGGGCAGCTAACTATGGCTACACCTTC.

The chain couples TRBV7-9 to TRBJ1-2; no firm D call. Trimming pared 3 bases from V and 2 bases from J, leaving 7 bases between. The CDR3 totals 13 residues. Germline CDR1 is SEHNR and CDR2 is FQNEAQ (reference sequence). CDR3 DNA sequence: TGTGCCAGCAGCTTTGGCAACAACTATGGCTACACCTTC. Translation: CASSFGNNYGYTF.

The chain recombines TRBV4-3 with TRBJ1-6; D uncertain. V was clipped by 0 bases and J by 3 bases, with 15 bases between them. The CDR3 spans 18 residues. Germline values: CDR1 LGHNA, CDR2 YSLEER. The CDR3 protein is CASSQDPPAVDYNSPLHF. DNA of the CDR3: TGCGCCAGCAGCCAAGACCCTCCCGCAGTAGACTATAATTCACCCCTCCACTTT.

The V call is TRBV28, the J call TRBJ1-1, with 11 bases fitting TRBD1. This CDR3 is 15 amino acids long. CDR1 and CDR2 from the germline V gene are MDHEN and SYDVKM. V gave up 5 bases and J gave up 6 bases; unmatched junction bases: 8. The CDR3 region is CASSPRTGGAPEAFF. The CDR3 DNA follows: TGTGCCAGCAGTCCCCGGACAGGGGGCGCCCCTGAAGCTTTCTTT. The variable domain in full, with the rest retrieved from reference TRBV28 and TRBJ1-1, is DVKVTQSSRYLVKRTGEKVFLECVQDMDHENMFWYRQDPGLGLRLIYFSYDVKMKEKGDIPEGYSVSREKKERFSLILESASTNQTSMYLCASSPRTGGAPEAFFGQGTRLTVV.

This CDR3 is CASSGVGGGYNEQFF. CDR3 DNA: TGTGCCAGCAGCGGGGTAGGGGGGGGTTACAATGAGCAGTTCTTC. The chain uses TRBV25-1 and TRBJ2-1, with D perhaps matching TRBD2 (7 bases). The CDR3 is 15 residues long. Germline values: CDR1 MGHDK, CDR2 SYGVNS. Trimming cost V 6 bases and J 4 bases, with 16 bases left between them.

The V and J genes are TRBV6-5 and TRBJ2-5; 7 bases agree with TRBD1. The J segment lost 5 bases and the V segment lost 6 bases, leaving 12 bases of the junction unmatched. This CDR3 comprises 15 residues. Germline loops: CDR1 MNHEY, CDR2 SVGAGI. CDR3 DNA sequence: TGTGCCAGCAGCTCTAATCTAGGGGGCTGGGAGACCCAGTACTTC. It specifies CASSSNLGGWETQYF.

V and J are TRBV11-3 and TRBJ2-5; tentatively, D is TRBD2 (6 bases). This CDR3 spans 14 amino acids. V lost 5 bases to trimming and J lost 2 bases, with 12 bases between them. The germline V gene has CDR1 SGHNT and CDR2 YENEEA. This CDR3 is CASSPGGQQETQYF. The CDR3 DNA is TGTGCCAGCAGCCCCGGGGGTCAGCAAGAGACCCAGTACTTC. The full variable domain, with the rest looked up from reference TRBV11-3 and TRBJ2-5, is EAGVVQSPRYKIIEKKQPVAFWCNPISGHNTLYWYLQNLGQGPELLIRYENEEAVDDSQLPKDRFSAERLKGVDSTLKIQPAELGDSAVYLCASSPGGQQETQYFGPGTRLLVL.

The V and J genes are TRBV5-1 and TRBJ1-4; D is possibly TRBD1 (6 bases). V lost 0 bases and J 4 bases, leaving 10 bases between the germline ends. The V gene's germline CDR1 is SGHRS and CDR2 YFSETQ. This CDR3 region has 15 residues. CDR3 in amino acids: CASSLAGQSNEKLFF. CDR3 bases: TGCGCCAGCAGCTTGGCCGGACAGAGTAATGAAAAACTGTTTTTT.

This chain uses TRBV29-1 with TRBJ1-5, with D hard to call. V shed 4 bases and J shed 2 bases, with 12 bases lying between them. Germline lookup yields CDR1 SQVTM and CDR2 ANQGSEA. CDR3 length: 14 residues. DNA for the CDR3: TGCAGCGTTGTTGAGGGCATCGGCAATCAGCCCCAGCATTTT. Its protein product is CSVVEGIGNQPQHF.

This clone has a handful of counts. V and J are TRBV19 and TRBJ1-1, with a tentative D call TRBD1 (5 bases). CDR3 length: 16 amino acids. Germline loops: CDR1 LNHDA, CDR2 SQIVND (reference sequence). Trimming left V 7 bases short and J 3 bases short, with 21 bases between. The DNA of the CDR3 is TGTGCCAGTATGGCACTCTTCAGGGTCGGAGACACTGAAGCTTTCTTT. Translation: CASMALFRVGDTEAFF.

The V gene is TRBV6-1, the J gene TRBJ2-7, with D possibly being TRBD1 or TRBD2 (6 bases each). Germline-derived CDR1 and CDR2 are MNHNS and SASEGT. The CDR3 totals 14 residues. Between the trimmed V and J ends, which lost 7 bases and 0 bases, there was a span of 13 bases. CDR3 sequence: CASKGEDSSYEQYF. Here the CDR3 DNA reads TGTGCCAGCAAAGGGGAGGACAGCTCCTACGAGCAGTACTTC.

The chain uses TRBV19 and TRBJ1-6, with a tentative D call TRBD1 (5 bases). The germline V and J ends were trimmed by 5 bases and 5 bases, with 22 bases remaining between them. Germline CDR1 is LNHDA and CDR2 is SQIVND (reference sequence). The CDR3 has 18 amino acids. For the CDR3, the DNA is TGTGCCAGTAGTCCCCGGGCAGGGACTTTCTTGGATAATTCACCCCTCCACTTT. Its translation is CASSPRAGTFLDNSPLHF.

DNA for the CDR3: TGTGCCAGCAGTTTAGGGACAGGGGGCTTCAAGGGCTATGGCTACACCTTC. Amino acid sequence: CASSLGTGGFKGYGYTF. The chain carries TRBV28 and TRBJ1-2, with TRBD1 identical over 12 bases. The CDR3 runs to 17 residues. Trimming at V came to 2 bases and at J to 4 bases, leaving 8 bases not matched to a gene. Germline V gene lookup returns CDR1 MDHEN and CDR2 SYDVKM.

The V and J genes are TRBV30 and TRBJ1-1; D remains unclear. There are 13 residues in the CDR3. Germline V gives CDR1 GTSNPN, CDR2 SVGIG (reference sequence). Trimming cost V 5 bases and J 1 base, with 11 bases left between them. This CDR3 reads CAWVKASNTEAFF. CDR3 coding DNA: TGTGCCTGGGTCAAGGCCTCGAACACTGAAGCTTTCTTT.

Here the CDR3 reads CASSLPGTDTQYF. DNA for the CDR3: TGTGCCAGCAGCTTGCCCGGCACAGATACGCAGTATTTT. The V gene is TRBV7-2, the J gene TRBJ2-3; D unclear. V lost 3 bases and J 1 base, leaving 5 bases between the germline ends. CDR1 is SGHTA and CDR2 is FQGNSA in the germline V gene. The CDR3 totals 13 residues.

The chain recombines TRBV5-1 with TRBJ2-3, with no clear D. The germline V gene has CDR1 SGHRS and CDR2 YFSETQ. The CDR3 is 13 amino acids. Trimming took 0 bases from V and 0 from J, leaving 2 bases between them. The DNA for the CDR3 is TGCGCCAGCAGCTTGGACAGCACAGATACGCAGTATTTT. Residues: CASSLDSTDTQYF.

This chain uses TRBV6-5 with TRBJ1-4; tentatively, D is TRBD1 (6 bases). The CDR3 consists of 15 residues. Deletions cut 5 bases from V and 2 bases from J, with 12 bases between. CDR1 is MNHEY, CDR2 SVGAGI, per germline. The CDR3: CASSRNRATNEKLFF. The CDR3 nucleotides read TGTGCCAGCAGTCGAAACAGGGCGACTAATGAAAAACTGTTTTTT.

V is TRBV9 and J is TRBJ1-1; 8 nucleotides align to TRBD1. CDR3 length: 14 amino acids. Per the germline V gene, CDR1 is SGDLS and CDR2 is YYNGEE. The V gene end was trimmed by 4 bases and the J gene end by 0 bases; junction bases not matched to a gene: 2. CDR3 DNA: TGTGCCAGCAGCTCAGGGGGCCTGAACACTGAAGCTTTCTTT. Translated, it gives CASSSGGLNTEAFF.

This chain joins TRBV6-1 and TRBJ2-5, with D unclear. Germline CDR1 and CDR2: MNHNS and SASEGT. The CDR3 is 13 amino acids. V gave up 0 bases and J gave up 5 bases, with 7 bases separating them. CDR3 region: CASSEALGETQYF. In DNA form, the CDR3 reads TGTGCCAGCAGTGAAGCGCTAGGGGAGACCCAGTACTTC.

The chain couples TRBV4-3 to TRBJ1-3; possibly TRBD1 for D (5 bases). The CDR3 length is 15 residues. The germline CDR1 and CDR2 sequences are LGHNA and YSLEER. V was cut by 0 bases and J by 0 bases, with 6 bases left in between. The CDR3 sequence: CASSQDRVSGNTIYF. The DNA of the CDR3 is TGCGCCAGCAGCCAAGACAGGGTCTCTGGAAACACCATATATTTT.

This rearrangement joins TRBV30 to TRBJ1-6, with 8 positions matching TRBD1. This CDR3 is 14 amino acids long. The V gene's germline CDR1 is GTSNPN and CDR2 SVGIG (reference sequence). After removal of 4 bases from V and 5 bases from J, the junction contained 4 bases not matched to a gene. The CDR3 spells CAWTGGNNNSPLHF. Here the CDR3 DNA reads TGTGCCTGGACAGGGGGCAATAATAATTCACCCCTCCACTTT. Full variable domain (remainder filled in from reference TRBV30 and TRBJ1-6): SQTIHQWPATLVQPVGSPLSLECTVEGTSNPNLYWYRQAAGRGLQLLFYSVGIGQISSEVPQNLSASRPQDRQFILSSKKLLLSDSGFYLCAWTGGNNNSPLHFGNGTRLTVT.

In DNA form, the CDR3 reads TGTGCCAGCAGTTTGGACAGACGCAATCAGCCCCAGCATTTT. This translates into CASSLDRRNQPQHF. This rearrangement joins TRBV28 to TRBJ1-5; perhaps TRBD1 as D (6 bases). Germline V gene sequence: CDR1 MDHEN, CDR2 SYDVKM. Trimming stripped 3 bases from V and 2 bases from J, with 8 bases between. The CDR3 length is 14 residues.

This sequence joins TRBV30 and TRBJ1-1, with 8 positions matching TRBD1. V shed 4 bases and J 0 bases; nucleotides not matched to a gene: 19. From germline, CDR1 is GTSNPN and CDR2 SVGIG (reference sequence). This CDR3 has 19 amino acids. CDR3 sequence: CAWNRGIGSSKSMNTEAFF. CDR3 nucleotides: TGTGCCTGGAACAGGGGGATAGGTAGCTCAAAGTCCATGAACACTGAAGCTTTCTTT.

This clone was seen once. This rearrangement joins TRBV7-8 to TRBJ2-7; no reliable D call. Germline CDR1 is SGHVS and CDR2 is FQNEAQ. V lost 5 bases and J lost 0, with 11 bases in between. The CDR3 covers 14 residues. CDR3 amino acids: CASSVSRFSYEQYF. DNA for the CDR3: TGTGCCAGCAGCGTCTCGCGGTTCTCCTACGAGCAGTACTTC.

The V and J genes are TRBV9 and TRBJ2-7; D perhaps matches TRBD2 (5 bases). CDR3 size: 16 residues. Trimming pared 1 base from V and 2 bases from J, leaving 16 bases between. From germline, CDR1 is SGDLS and CDR2 YYNGEE. The chain's CDR3 is CASSVSSRSGTYEQYF. The CDR3 DNA follows: TGTGCCAGCAGCGTAAGTTCCAGGAGCGGCACCTACGAGCAGTACTTC.

This clone was picked up one time. V is TRBV4-2 and J is TRBJ2-7, with 9 bases that match TRBD2. CDR1 is LGHNA and CDR2 is YNFKEQ in the germline V gene. Unmatched junction bases numbered 8, after V lost 1 base and J lost 4 bases. The CDR3 covers 16 residues. The CDR3 protein is CASSQAYLAGKYEQYF. The CDR3 DNA follows: TGTGCCAGCAGCCAAGCCTATCTAGCGGGGAAATACGAGCAGTACTTC.